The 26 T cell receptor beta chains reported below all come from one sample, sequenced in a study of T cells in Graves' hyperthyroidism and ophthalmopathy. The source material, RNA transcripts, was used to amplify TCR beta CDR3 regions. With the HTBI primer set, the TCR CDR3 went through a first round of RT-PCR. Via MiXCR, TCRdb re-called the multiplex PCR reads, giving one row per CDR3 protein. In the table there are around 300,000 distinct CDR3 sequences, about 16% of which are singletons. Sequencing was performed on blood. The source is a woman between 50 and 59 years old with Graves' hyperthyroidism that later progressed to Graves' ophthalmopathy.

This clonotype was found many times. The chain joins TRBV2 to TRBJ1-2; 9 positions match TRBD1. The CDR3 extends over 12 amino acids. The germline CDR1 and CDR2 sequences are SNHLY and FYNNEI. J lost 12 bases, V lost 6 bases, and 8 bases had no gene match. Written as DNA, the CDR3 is TGTGCCAGCAGCGGGACAGGGCTTGGGGACACCTTC. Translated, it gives CASSGTGLGDTF.

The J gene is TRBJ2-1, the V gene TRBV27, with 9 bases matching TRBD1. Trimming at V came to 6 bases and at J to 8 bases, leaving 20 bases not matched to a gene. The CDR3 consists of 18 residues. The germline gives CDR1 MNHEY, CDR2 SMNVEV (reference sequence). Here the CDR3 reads CASSRALAGQGTWDEQFF. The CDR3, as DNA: TGTGCCAGCAGCCGAGCCTTGGCGGGACAGGGCACGTGGGATGAGCAGTTCTTC.

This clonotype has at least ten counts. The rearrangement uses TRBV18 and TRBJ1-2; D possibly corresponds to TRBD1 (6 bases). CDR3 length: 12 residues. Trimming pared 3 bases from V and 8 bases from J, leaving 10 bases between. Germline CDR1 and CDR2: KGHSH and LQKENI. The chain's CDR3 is CASSPGGVGYTF. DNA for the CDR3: TGTGCCAGCTCACCCGGGGGCGTGGGCTACACCTTC.

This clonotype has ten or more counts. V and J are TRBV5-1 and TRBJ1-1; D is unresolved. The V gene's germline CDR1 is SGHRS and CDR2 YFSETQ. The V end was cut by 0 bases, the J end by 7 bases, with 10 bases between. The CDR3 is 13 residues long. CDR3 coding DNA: TGCGCCAGCAGCTTGGGAGGGATCGATGAAGCTTTCTTT. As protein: CASSLGGIDEAFF.

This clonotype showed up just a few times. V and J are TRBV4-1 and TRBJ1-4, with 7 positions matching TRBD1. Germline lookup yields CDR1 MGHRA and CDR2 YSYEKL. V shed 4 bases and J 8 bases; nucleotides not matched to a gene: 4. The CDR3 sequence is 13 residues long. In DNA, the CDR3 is TGCGCCAGCAGCCCCTCACAGGGGGAAAAACTGTTTTTT. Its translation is CASSPSQGEKLFF.

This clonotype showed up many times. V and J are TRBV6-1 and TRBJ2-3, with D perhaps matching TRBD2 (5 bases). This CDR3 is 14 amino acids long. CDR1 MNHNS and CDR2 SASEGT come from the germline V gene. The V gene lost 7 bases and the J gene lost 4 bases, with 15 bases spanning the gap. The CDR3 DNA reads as TGTGCCAGCATCGTCGGGAATCGACCAGATACGCAGTATTTT. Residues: CASIVGNRPDTQYF.

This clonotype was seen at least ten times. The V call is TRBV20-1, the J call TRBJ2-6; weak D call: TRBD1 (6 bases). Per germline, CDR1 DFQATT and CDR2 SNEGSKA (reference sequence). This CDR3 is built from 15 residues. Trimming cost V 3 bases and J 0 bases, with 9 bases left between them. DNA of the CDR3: TGCAGTGCTAGGGACAGTAACTCTGGGGCCAACGTCCTGACTTTC. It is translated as CSARDSNSGANVLTF.

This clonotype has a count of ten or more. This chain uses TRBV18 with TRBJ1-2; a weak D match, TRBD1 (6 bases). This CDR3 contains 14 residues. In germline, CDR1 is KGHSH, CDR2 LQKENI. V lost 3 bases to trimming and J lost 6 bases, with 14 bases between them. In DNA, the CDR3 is TGTGCCAGCTCACCGGGGGCAGGGCTCGATGGCTACACCTTC. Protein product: CASSPGAGLDGYTF. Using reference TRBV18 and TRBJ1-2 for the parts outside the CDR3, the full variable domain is NAGVMQNPRHLVRRRGQEARLRCSPMKGHSHVYWYRQLPEEGLKFMVYLQKENIIDESGMPKERFSAEFPKEGPSILRIQQVVRGDSAAYFCASSPGAGLDGYTFGSGTRLTVV.

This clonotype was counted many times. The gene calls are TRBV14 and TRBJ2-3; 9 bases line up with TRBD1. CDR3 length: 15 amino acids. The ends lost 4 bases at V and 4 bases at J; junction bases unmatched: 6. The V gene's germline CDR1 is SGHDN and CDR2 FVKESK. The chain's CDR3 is CASSRDRESADTQYF. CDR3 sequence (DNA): TGTGCCAGCAGCCGGGACAGGGAAAGCGCAGATACGCAGTATTTT. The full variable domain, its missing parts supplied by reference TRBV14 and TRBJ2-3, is EAGVTQFPSHSVIEKGQTVTLRCDPISGHDNLYWYRRVMGKEIKFLLHFVKESKQDESGMPNNRFLAERTGGTYSTLKVQPAELEDSGVYFCASSRDRESADTQYFGPGTRLTVL.

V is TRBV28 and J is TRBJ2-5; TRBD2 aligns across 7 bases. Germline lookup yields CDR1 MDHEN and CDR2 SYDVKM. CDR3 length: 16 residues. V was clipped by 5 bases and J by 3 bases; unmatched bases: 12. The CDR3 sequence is CASSTPGWGGEETQYF. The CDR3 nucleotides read TGTGCCAGCAGTACCCCGGGCTGGGGGGGTGAAGAGACCCAGTACTTC.

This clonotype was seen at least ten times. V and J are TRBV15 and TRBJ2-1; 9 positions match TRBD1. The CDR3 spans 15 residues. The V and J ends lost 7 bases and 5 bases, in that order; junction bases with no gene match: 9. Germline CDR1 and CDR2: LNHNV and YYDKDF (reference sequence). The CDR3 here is CATTKDRGHNNEQFF. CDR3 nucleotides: TGTGCCACCACCAAGGACAGGGGCCATAACAATGAGCAGTTCTTC.

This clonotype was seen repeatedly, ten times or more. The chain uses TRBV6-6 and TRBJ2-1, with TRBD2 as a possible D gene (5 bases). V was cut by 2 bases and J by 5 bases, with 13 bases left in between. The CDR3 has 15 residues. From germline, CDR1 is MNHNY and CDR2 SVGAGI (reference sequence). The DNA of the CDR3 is TGTGCCAGCAGTTACGATACGGGAAGCCACAATGAGCAGTTCTTC. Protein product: CASSYDTGSHNEQFF.

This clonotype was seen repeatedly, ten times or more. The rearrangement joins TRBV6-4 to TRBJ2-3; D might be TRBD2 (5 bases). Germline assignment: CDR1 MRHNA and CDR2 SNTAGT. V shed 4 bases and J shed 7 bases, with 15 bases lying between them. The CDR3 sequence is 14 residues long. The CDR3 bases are TGTGCCAGCAGTGCCTCGGACTCGACATATACGCAGTATTTT. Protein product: CASSASDSTYTQYF.

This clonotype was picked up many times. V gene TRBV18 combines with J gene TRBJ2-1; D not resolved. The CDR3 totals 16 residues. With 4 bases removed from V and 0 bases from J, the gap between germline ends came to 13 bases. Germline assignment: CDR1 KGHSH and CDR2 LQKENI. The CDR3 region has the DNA TGTGCCAGCTCACGGACCATAGGTAGCTCCTACAATGAGCAGTTCTTC. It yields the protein CASSRTIGSSYNEQFF.

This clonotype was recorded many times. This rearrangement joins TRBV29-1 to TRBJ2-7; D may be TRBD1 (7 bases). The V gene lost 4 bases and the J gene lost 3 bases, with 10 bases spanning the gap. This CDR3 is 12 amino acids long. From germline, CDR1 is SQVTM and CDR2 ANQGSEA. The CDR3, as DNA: TGCAGCGTTGGGCAGGGGGGCTACGAGCAGTACTTC. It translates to CSVGQGGYEQYF.

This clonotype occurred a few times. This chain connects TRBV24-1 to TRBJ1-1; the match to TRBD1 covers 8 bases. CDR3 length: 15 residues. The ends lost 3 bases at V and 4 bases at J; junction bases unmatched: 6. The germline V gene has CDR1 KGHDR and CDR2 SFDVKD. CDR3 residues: CATSDGGTGPTEAFF. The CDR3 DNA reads TGTGCCACCAGTGATGGGGGGACAGGACCCACTGAAGCTTTCTTT.

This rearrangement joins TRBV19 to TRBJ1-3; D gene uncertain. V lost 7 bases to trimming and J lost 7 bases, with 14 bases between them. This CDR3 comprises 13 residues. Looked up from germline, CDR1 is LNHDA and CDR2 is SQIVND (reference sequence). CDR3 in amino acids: CASIPDAKNTIYF. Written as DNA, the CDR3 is TGTGCCAGTATCCCCGACGCTAAGAACACCATATATTTT.

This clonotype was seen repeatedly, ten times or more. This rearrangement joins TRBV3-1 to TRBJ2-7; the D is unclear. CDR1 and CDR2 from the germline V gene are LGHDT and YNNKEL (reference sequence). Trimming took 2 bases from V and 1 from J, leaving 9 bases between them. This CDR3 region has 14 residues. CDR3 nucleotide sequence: TGTGCCAGCAGCCAATCGGACGGTTCCTACGAGCAGTACTTC. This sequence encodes CASSQSDGSYEQYF.

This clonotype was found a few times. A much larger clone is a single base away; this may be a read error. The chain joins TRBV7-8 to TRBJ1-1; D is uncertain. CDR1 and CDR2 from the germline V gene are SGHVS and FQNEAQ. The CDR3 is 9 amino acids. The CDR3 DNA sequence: TGTGCCAACAGCTTAATAGCTTTCTTT. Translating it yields CANSLIAFF.

Here the CDR3 reads CASSVTSGRASNEQFF. The CDR3 nucleotides read TGTGCCAGCAGCGTTACTAGCGGGAGGGCGTCCAATGAGCAGTTCTTC. This chain connects TRBV9 to TRBJ2-1, with 13 nucleotides matching TRBD2. The CDR3 covers 16 residues. Germline V gene lookup returns CDR1 SGDLS and CDR2 YYNGEE. V lost 2 bases to trimming and J lost 6 bases; unmatched junction nucleotides: 5.

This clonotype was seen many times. The CDR3 sequence is CAWSSQSDQPQHF. The CDR3 DNA reads as TGTGCCTGGAGTTCTCAGTCCGATCAGCCCCAGCATTTT. The chain is built from TRBV30 and TRBJ1-5; D not resolved. Trimming took off 2 bases at V and 5 bases at J, with 10 bases between the two ends. CDR1 GTSNPN and CDR2 SVGIG come from the germline V gene (reference sequence). The CDR3 runs 13 residues.

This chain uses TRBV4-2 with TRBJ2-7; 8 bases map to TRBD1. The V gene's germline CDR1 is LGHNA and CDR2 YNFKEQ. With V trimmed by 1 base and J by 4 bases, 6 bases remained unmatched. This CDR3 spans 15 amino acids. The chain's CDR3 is CASSQGDRGRYEQYF. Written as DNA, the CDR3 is TGTGCCAGCAGCCAAGGTGACAGGGGTCGGTACGAGCAGTACTTC.

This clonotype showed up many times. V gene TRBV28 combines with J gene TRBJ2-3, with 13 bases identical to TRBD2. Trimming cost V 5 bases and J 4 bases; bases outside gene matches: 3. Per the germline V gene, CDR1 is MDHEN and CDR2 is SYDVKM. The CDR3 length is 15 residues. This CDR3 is CASSGTSGMPDTQYF. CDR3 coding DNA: TGTGCCAGCAGTGGGACTAGCGGGATGCCAGATACGCAGTATTTT.

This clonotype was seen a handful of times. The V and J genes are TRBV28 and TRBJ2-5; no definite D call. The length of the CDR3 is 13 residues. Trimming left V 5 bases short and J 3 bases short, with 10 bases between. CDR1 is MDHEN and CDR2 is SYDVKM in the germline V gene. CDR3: CASSVGLKETQYF. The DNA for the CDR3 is TGTGCCAGCAGTGTAGGTTTAAAAGAGACCCAGTACTTC.

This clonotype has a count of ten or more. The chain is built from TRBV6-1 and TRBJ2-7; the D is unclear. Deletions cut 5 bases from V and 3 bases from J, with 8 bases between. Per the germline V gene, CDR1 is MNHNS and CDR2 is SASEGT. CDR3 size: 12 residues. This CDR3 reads CASSSDRYEQYF. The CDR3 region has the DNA TGTGCCAGCAGTTCGGACCGCTACGAGCAGTACTTC.

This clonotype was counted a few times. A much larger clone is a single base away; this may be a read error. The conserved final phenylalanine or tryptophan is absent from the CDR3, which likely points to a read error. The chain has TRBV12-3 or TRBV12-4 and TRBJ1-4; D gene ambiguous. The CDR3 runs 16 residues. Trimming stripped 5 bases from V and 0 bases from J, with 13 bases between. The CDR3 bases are TGTGCCAGCAGTCCCCGACTTGTGCCAACTAATGAAAAACTGTTTCTT. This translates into CASSPRLVPTNEKLFL.